This TCR beta chain appears in the sequencing data of a study of blood T cells in healthy people across ages. General study findings and limits: Per-million-T-cell TCR beta diversity fell roughly linearly with age. Long-lived donors carried more naive CD4+ cells and greater diversity than aged donors.

With a J-beta primer mix and a sample-barcoded 5' primer, a second PCR ran roughly 6 to 12 cycles. Each CDR3 protein gets one entry after TCRdb re-called the 5' RACE reads with MiXCR. This sample carries around 780,000 distinct CDR3 sequences, roughly 50% of them seen once, and the ten largest clones take around 25%. Details on this clonotype: Antigen unknown.

This CDR3 contains 14 residues. The germline CDR1 and CDR2 sequences are MNHEY and SMNVEV (reference sequence). V shed 7 bases and J shed 7 bases, with 20 bases lying between them. The chain employs TRBV27 and TRBJ2-7; perhaps D is TRBD1 or TRBD2 (5 bases each). Sequenced sample: blood. The source is a man between 40 and 49 years old in good health. The CDR3 spells CASKTTRQRDEQYF. The CDR3 DNA sequence: TGTGCCAGCAAGACTACTCGACAGAGGGATGAGCAGTACTTC.